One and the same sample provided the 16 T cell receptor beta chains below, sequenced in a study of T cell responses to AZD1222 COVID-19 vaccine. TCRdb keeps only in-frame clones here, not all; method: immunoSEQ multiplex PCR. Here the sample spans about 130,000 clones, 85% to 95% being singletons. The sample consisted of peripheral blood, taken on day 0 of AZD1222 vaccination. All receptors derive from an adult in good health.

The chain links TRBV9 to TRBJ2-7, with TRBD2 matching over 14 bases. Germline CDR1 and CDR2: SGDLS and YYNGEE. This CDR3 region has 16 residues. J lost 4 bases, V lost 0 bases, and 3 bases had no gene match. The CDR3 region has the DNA TGTGCCAGCAGCGTAGAAGGGACTAGCGGGGGTTACGAGCAGTACTTC. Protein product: CASSVEGTSGGYEQYF.

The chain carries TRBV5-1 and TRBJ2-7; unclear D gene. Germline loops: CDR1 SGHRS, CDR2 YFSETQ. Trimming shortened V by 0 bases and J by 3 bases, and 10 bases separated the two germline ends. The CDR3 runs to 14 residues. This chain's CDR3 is CASSLATGDYEQYF. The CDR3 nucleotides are TGCGCCAGCAGCTTGGCCACGGGCGACTACGAGCAGTACTTC.

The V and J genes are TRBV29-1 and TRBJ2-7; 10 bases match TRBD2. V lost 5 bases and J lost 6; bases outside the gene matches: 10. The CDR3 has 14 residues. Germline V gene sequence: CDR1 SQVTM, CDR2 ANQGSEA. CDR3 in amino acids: CSVMSGAGGSEQYF. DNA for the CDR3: TGCAGCGTTATGTCAGGAGCGGGAGGGAGCGAGCAGTACTTC.

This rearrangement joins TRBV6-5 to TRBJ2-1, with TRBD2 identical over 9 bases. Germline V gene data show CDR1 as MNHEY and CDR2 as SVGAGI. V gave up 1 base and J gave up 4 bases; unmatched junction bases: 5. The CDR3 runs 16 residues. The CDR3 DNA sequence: TGTGCCAGCAGTTACTTGGGACTAGCTCCTTACAATGAGCAGTTCTTC. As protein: CASSYLGLAPYNEQFF.

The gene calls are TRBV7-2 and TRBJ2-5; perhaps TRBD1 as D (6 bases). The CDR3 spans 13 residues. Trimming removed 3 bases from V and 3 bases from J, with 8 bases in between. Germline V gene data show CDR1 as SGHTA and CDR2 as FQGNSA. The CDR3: CASSLRTEETQYF. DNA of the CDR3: TGTGCCAGCAGCTTGAGGACAGAAGAGACCCAGTACTTC.

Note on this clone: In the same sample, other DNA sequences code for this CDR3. CDR3 amino acids: CASSPGGGYGYTF. The CDR3 region has the DNA TGTGCCAGCAGTCCGGGGGGGGGCTATGGCTACACCTTC. This chain links TRBV6-5 with TRBJ1-2; tentatively, D is TRBD1 (5 bases). Trimming removed 5 bases at V and 4 bases at J, with 11 bases between. There are 13 residues in the CDR3. Germline V lookup: CDR1 MNHEY, CDR2 SVGAGI.

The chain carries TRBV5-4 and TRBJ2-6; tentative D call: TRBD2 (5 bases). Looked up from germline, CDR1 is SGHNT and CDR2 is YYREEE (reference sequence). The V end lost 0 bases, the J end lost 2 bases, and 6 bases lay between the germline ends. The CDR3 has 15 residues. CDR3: CASSLVGAGANVLTF. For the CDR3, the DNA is TGTGCCAGCAGCTTGGTGGGAGCTGGGGCCAACGTCCTGACTTTC.

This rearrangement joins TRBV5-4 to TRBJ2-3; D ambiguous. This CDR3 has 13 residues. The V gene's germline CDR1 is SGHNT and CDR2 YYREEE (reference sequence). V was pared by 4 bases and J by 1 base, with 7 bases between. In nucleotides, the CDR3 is TGTGCCAGCAGCATCCGCCGCACAGATACGCAGTATTTT. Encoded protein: CASSIRRTDTQYF.

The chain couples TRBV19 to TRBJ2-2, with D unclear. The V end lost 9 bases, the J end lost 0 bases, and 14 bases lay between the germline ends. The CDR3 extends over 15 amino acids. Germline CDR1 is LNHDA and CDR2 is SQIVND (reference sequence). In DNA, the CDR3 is TGTGCCAGCTACCGTCCCCCAACGAACACCGGGGAGCTGTTTTTT. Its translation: CASYRPPTNTGELFF.

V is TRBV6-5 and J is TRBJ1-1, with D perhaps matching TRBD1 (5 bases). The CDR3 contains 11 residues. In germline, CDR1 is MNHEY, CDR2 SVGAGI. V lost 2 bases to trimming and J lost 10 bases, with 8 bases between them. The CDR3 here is CASSYAGLAFF. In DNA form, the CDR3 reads TGTGCCAGCAGTTACGCAGGGTTAGCTTTCTTT.

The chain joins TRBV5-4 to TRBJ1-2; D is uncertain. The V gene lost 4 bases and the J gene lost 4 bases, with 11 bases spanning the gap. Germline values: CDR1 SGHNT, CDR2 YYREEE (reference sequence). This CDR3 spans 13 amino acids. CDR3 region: CASSPWPPYGYTF. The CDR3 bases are TGTGCCAGCAGCCCCTGGCCACCCTATGGCTACACCTTC.

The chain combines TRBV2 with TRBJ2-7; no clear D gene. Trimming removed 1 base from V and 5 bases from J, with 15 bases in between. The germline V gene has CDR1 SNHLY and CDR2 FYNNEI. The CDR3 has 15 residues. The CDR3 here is CASSEVGFRGDEQYF. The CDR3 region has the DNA TGTGCCAGCAGTGAAGTTGGCTTCCGCGGCGACGAGCAGTACTTC.

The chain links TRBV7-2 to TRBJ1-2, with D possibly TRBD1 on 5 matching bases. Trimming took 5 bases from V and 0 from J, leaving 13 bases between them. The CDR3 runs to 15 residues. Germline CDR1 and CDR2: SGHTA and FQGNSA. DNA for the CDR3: TGTGCCAGCAGCCCGGGACCGACAGCTAACTATGGCTACACCTTC. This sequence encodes CASSPGPTANYGYTF.

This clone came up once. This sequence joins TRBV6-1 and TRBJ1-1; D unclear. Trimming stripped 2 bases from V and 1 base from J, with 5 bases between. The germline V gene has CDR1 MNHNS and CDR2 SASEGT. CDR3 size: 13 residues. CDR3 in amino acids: CASSEWRNTEAFF. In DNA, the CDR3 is TGTGCCAGCAGTGAATGGCGGAACACTGAAGCTTTCTTT.

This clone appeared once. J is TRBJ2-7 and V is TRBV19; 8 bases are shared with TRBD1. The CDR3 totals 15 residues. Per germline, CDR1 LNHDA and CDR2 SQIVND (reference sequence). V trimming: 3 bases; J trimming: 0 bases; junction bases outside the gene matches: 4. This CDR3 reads CASSMDREVSYEQYF. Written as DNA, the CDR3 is TGTGCCAGTAGTATGGACAGGGAAGTCTCCTACGAGCAGTACTTC. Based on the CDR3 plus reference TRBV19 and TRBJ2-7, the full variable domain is DGGITQSPKYLFRKEGQNVTLSCEQNLNHDAMYWYRQDPGQGLRLIYYSQIVNDFQKGDIAEGYSVSREKKESFPLTVTSAQKNPTAFYLCASSMDREVSYEQYFGPGTRLTVT.

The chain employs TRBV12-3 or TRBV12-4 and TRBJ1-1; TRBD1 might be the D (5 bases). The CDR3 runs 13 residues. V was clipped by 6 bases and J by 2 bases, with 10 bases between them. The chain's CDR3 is CASRARTNTEAFF. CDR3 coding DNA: TGTGCCAGCAGGGCACGGACAAACACTGAAGCTTTCTTT.